Sequencing of this TCR beta chain was carried out in a study of T cells in tuberculosis. Study in general: In South Africa, adults with active tuberculosis were compared with IGRA-negative and latently infected IGRA-positive adolescents.

Time point denoted: new active TB diagnosis, blood taken before or within 7 days of starting treatment. Each patient had positive sputum smear microscopy and/or positive culture. Unsorted cryopreserved PBMC were sequenced, averaging roughly 100,000 T cells per clinical donor. CDR3 size: 16 residues. V trimming: 4 bases; J trimming: 5 bases; junction bases outside the gene matches: 5. Germline lookup yields CDR1 LNHDA and CDR2 SQIVND (reference sequence). Measured with immunoSEQ multiplex PCR; TCRdb has only the in-frame clones, and not every one. The sample includes about 33,000 clones, 92% of them seen just once.

Sequences were derived from PBMCs, sampled at tuberculosis diagnosis. The chain carries TRBV19 and TRBJ2-2; 12 bases are a match to TRBD1. This sequence originates from an adult with tuberculosis. Some clones in this sample may be carry-over from other donors' samples. This CDR3 is CASSRGQGAGTGELFF. CDR3 coding DNA: TGTGCCAGTAGTAGGGGACAGGGGGCCGGGACCGGGGAGCTGTTTTTT.